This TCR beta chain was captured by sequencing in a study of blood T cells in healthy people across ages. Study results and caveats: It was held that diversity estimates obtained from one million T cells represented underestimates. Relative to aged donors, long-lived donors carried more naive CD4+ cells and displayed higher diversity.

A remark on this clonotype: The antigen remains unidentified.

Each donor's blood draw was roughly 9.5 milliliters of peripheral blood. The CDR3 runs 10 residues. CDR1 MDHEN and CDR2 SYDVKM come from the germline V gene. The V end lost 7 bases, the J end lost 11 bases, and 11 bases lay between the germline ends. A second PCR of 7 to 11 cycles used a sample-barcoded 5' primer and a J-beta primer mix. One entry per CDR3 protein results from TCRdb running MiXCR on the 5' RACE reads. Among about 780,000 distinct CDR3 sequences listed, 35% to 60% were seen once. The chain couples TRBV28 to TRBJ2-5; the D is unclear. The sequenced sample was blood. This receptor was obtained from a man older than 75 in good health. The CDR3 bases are TGTGCCAGCACGTACTATGAGCAGTACTTC. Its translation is CASTYYEQYF.